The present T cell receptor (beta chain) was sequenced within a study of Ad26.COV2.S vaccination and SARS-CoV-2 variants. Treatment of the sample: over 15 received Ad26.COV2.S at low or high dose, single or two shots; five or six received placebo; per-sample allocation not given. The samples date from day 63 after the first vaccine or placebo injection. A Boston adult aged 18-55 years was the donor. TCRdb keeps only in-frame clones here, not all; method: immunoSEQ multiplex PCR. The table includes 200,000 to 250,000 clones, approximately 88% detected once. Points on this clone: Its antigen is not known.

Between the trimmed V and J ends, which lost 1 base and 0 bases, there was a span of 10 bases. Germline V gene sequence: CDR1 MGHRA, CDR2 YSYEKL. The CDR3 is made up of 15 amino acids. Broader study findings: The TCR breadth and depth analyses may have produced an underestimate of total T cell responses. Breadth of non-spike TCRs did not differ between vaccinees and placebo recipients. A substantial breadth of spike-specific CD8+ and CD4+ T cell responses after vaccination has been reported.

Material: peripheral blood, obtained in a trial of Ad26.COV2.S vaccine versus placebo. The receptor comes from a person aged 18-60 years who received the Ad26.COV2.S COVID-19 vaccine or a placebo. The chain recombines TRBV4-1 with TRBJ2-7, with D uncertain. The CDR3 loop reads CASSQGPEISYEQYF. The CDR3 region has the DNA TGCGCCAGCAGCCAAGGACCGGAAATCTCCTACGAGCAGTACTTC.